The present T cell receptor beta chain was sequenced within a study of blood T cell repertoires in COVID-19. In the authors' workflow: For nucleated cells, counts were estimated from reference gene primer amplification. Method: immunoSEQ multiplex PCR; TCRdb's copy keeps in-frame clones and lacks some. From that table come the V and J calls and clone size; the DNA was used to work out D and trimming. The table lists about 90,000 clones, less than 95% of them singletons. The V segment lost 1 base and the J segment 7 bases; nucleotides outside the gene matches: 2. The CDR3 totals 13 residues. This TCR was recovered from a human donor with active COVID-19. The donor label of this sample is uncertain. The material sequenced was peripheral blood. This chain connects TRBV12-3 or TRBV12-4 to TRBJ1-1, with TRBD1 matching over 8 bases. CDR3 loop: CASSLGQGHEAFF. CDR3 nucleotide sequence: TGTGCCAGCAGTTTAGGACAGGGGCATGAAGCTTTCTTT.